The present entry profiles one T cell receptor (beta chain) with its context. Its cognate antigen is unknown. These data originate in a study of PD-L1 blockade in urothelial cancer. For the study at large: The patients first took atezolizumab in 2014, receiving 1,200 mg intravenously every 3 weeks. Overall study findings and caveats: Blood TCR clonality below the median before treatment was a predictor of better survival.

The repertoire was sequenced with immunoSEQ multiplex PCR; TCRdb's copy has only in-frame clones and lacks some. Of 100,000 to 150,000 clones in the sample, about 82% were seen once. Germline V gene lookup returns CDR1 SGHAT and CDR2 FQNNGV. V was shortened by 2 bases and J by 1 base, with 8 bases between the two germline ends. The CDR3 contains 14 residues. Documented time point: peripheral blood 6 weeks after treatment start. Sample contribution per patient ranged from 1 to 8, covering pretreatment and on-treatment. The V and J genes are TRBV11-2 and TRBJ2-5; TRBD2 is a possible D gene (6 bases). The input for sequencing was PBMCs, taken around atezolizumab (anti-PD-L1) treatment. The source of this sequence is a man in his fifties with urothelial cancer. CDR3 DNA: TGTGCCAGCAGCTTATTGGGACTCCAAGAGACCCAGTACTTC. Residues: CASSLLGLQETQYF.